The clone carrying this T cell receptor (beta chain) has a handful of counts. This specimen comes from a study of cytomegalovirus exposure and HLA in healthy donors. The primer mix had 60 Vbeta and 13 Jbeta primers. Repertoires were generated with immunoSEQ multiplex PCR, while TCRdb's copy carries only in-frame clones and drops some. Of 75,000 to 100,000 clones in the sample, around 72% were seen once. With 4 bases removed from V and 1 base from J, the gap between germline ends came to 13 bases. The CDR3 extends over 15 amino acids. Germline CDR1 is SNHLY and CDR2 is FYNNEI. Sequenced input: PBMCs. The receptor was derived from a man aged 35 to 55 in good health and CMV-seronegative. This sequence joins TRBV2 and TRBJ1-1; no reliable D call. CDR3 coding DNA: TGTGCCAGCAGTGTTCCCAGTTATCAGAACACTGAAGCTTTCTTT. It yields the protein CASSVPSYQNTEAFF.